A selection of T cell receptor beta chains follows, all from one sample in a study of cytomegalovirus exposure and HLA in healthy donors. Sequenced by immunoSEQ multiplex PCR; TCRdb stores in-frame clones only, minus some. This sample yields under 150,000 clones, of which around 75% are seen a single time; less than 4% belongs to the top ten. The sequencing sample was made of PBMCs. All receptors come from a man in his thirties or forties in good health and CMV-seronegative. Both conserved end residues are part of each CDR3. The order of the fields is V gene, clone size, D gene, J gene, CDR3 DNA, CDR3 protein. The D gene is left open where the match is weak. Size values are once, few and many counts, or a class for expanded clones, and some rows have none.

TRBV4-2	NA	TRBD1	TRBJ1-5	TGTGCCAGCAGCCAAGGACAGGGGGCGAATCAGCCCCAGCATTTT	CASSQGQGANQPQHF
TRBV2	NA	TRBD2	TRBJ2-2	TGTGCCAGCAGTGAAGAACGGGGGGGCTCCACCGGGGAGCTGTTTTTT	CASSEERGGSTGELFF
TRBV7-9	NA	NA	TRBJ2-7	TGTGCCAGCAGCTTAGGTGGGCAGATCGAGCAGTACTTC	CASSLGGQIEQYF
TRBV6-6	many	TRBD2	TRBJ2-3	TGTGCCAGCCGTCGGGGGGGAGGGCCATTTGGAGATACGCAGTATTTT	CASRRGGGPFGDTQYF
TRBV13	NA	NA	TRBJ1-2	TGTGCCAGCAGCTTAGGCGGAGCTAACTATGGCTACACCTTC	CASSLGGANYGYTF
TRBV6-1	NA	TRBD1	TRBJ2-2	TGTGCCAGCAGTGCTCACCTCAGGGGGTCCGGGGAGCTGTTTTTT	CASSAHLRGSGELFF
TRBV4-3	NA	NA	TRBJ1-1	TGCGCCAGCAGCCAAGATGGTCCGGCGTGGGGGGGCACTGAAGCTTTCTTT	CASSQDGPAWGGTEAFF
TRBV4-1	few	NA	TRBJ2-2	TGCGCCAGCAGCCAAGACGGTCTCCGGAACACCGGGGAGCTGTTTTTT	CASSQDGLRNTGELFF
TRBV4-3	NA	NA	TRBJ2-3	TGCGCCAGCAGCCAAGGAGGGGGGGGCCCCTTTAGCACAGATACGCAGTATTTT	CASSQGGGGPFSTDTQYF
TRBV7-9	NA	TRBD1	TRBJ1-1	TGTGCCAGCAGCTTAGTAACAGGGGGGGCTGAAGCTTTCTTT	CASSLVTGGAEAFF
TRBV7-6	NA	NA	TRBJ2-3	TGTGCCAGCAGCTTAGAGAGTACGCAGTATTTT	CASSLESTQYF
TRBV7-8	NA	NA	TRBJ1-1	TGTGCCAGCAGCCCGGAGCGGGGGAGGAACACTGAAGCTTTCTTT	CASSPERGRNTEAFF
TRBV5-1	few	NA	TRBJ2-5	TGCGCCAGCAGCCCGACGGCCCCTCAGGTTTGGGAGCAGTACTTC	CASSPTAPQVWEQYF
TRBV9	NA	NA	TRBJ2-3	TGTGCCAGCAGCACGAGCGCCCGCGGATCAGATACGCAGTATTTT	CASSTSARGSDTQYF
TRBV6-5	NA	TRBD2	TRBJ2-1	TGTGCCAGCAGTTACTCTAGCGGGGATTACAATGAGCAGTTCTTC	CASSYSSGDYNEQFF
TRBV5-5	NA	NA	TRBJ2-2	TGTGCCAGCAGCTTTGAGGGGGCCGGGGAGCTGTTTTTT	CASSFEGAGELFF
TRBV6-1	NA	TRBD1	TRBJ1-5	TGTGCCAGCACTTTGACAGGGATCGGTCAGCCCCAGCATTTT	CASTLTGIGQPQHF
TRBV5-1	NA	NA	TRBJ2-3	TGCGCCAGCAGTCCGGGAGACTACACAGATACGCAGTATTTT	CASSPGDYTDTQYF
TRBV6-1	NA	NA	TRBJ1-6	TGTGCCAGCAGTGACACCAGTTATTTGTTTAATTCACCCCTCCACTTT	CASSDTSYLFNSPLHF
TRBV28	NA	NA	TRBJ2-7	TGTGCCTCCGGAGCAGCCTACGAGCAGTACTTC	CASGAAYEQYF
TRBV7-9	NA	TRBD2	TRBJ2-3	TGTGCCAGCAGCCAAACTAGCGGGTATACAGATACGCAGTATTTT	CASSQTSGYTDTQYF
TRBV5-1	NA	NA	TRBJ2-4	TGCGCCAGCAGCAGGACAGATACCAAAAACATTCAGTACTTC	CASSRTDTKNIQYF
TRBV5-1	NA	NA	TRBJ2-5	TGCGCCAGCAGCTTGGGTTCAGGTGAAGTCCAAGAGACCCAGTACTTC	CASSLGSGEVQETQYF
TRBV7-9	NA	NA	TRBJ2-1	TGTGCCAGCAGCTTACCCAGGGGTGATGAGCAGTTCTTC	CASSLPRGDEQFF
TRBV18	NA	NA	TRBJ1-5	TGTGCCAGCTCCGCCAGTAAGATCGATCAGCCCCAGCATTTT	CASSASKIDQPQHF
TRBV5-1	NA	NA	TRBJ1-2	TGCGCCAGCGCGGGTCCAGGGGACTATGGCTACACCTTC	CASAGPGDYGYTF